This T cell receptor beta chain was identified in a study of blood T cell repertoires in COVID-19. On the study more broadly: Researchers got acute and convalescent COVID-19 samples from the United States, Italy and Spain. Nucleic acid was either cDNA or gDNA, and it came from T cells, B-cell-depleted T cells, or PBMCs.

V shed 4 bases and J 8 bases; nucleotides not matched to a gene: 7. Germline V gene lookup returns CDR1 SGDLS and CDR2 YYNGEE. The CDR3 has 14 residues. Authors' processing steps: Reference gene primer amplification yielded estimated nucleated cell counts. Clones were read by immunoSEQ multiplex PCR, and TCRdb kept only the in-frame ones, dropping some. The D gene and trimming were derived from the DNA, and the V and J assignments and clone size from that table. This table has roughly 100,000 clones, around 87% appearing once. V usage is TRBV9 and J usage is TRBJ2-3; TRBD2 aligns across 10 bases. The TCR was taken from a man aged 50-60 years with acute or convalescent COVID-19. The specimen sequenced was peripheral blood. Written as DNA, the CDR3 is TGTGCCAGCAGCAAGGGGACTAGCGATCGTACGCAGTATTTT. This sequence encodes CASSKGTSDRTQYF.